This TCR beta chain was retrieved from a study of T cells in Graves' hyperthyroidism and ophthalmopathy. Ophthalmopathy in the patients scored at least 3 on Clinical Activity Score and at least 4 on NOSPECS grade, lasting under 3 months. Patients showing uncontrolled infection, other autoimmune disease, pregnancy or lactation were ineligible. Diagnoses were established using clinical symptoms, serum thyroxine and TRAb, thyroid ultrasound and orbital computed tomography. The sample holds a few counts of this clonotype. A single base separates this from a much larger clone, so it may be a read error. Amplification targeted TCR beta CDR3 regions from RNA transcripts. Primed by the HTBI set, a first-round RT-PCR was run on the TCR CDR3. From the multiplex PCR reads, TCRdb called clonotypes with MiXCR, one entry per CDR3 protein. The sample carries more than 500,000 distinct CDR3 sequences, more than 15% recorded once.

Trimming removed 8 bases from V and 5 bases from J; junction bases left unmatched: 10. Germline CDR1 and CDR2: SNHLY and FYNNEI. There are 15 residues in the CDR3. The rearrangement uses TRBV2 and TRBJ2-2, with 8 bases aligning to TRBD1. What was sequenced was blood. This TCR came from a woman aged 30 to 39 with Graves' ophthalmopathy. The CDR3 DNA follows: TGTGCCAGCGGCGACGGACAGGGTATAACCGGGGAGCTGTTTTTT. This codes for CASGDGQGITGELFF.